This note documents a single T cell receptor (beta chain) sequence. Its antigen has not been determined. Base qualities are not provided; no much larger clone lies one nucleotide away. CDR1 MNHEY and CDR2 SMNVEV were looked up in the germline V gene (reference sequence). The CDR3 covers 13 residues, taking in both the cysteine and the phenylalanine. Just the 39-base CDR3 DNA is kept, in frame starting at base 1. For this chain, trimming is 6 bases at the V end and 1 base at the J end, and the number of junction bases without a gene match is 3. Libraries were prepared through the immunoSEQ multiplex PCR assay. The multiplex PCR relied on a mix of 60 forward primers for TCR Vbeta segments and 13 reverse primers for TCR Jbeta segments. The CDR3 region of rearranged TCR beta genes was amplified from genomic DNA by a multiplex PCR assay. Amplified TCR beta libraries were sequenced as 87-base-pair reads on the Illumina HiSeq System. The authors' pipeline ran thus. In a later analysis, some 80 million unique TCR beta chains were counted across the roughly 700 repertoires, and around 10 million of these chains were shared by at least two donors. A nearest-neighbor algorithm error-corrected the raw reads and collapsed the reads into unique sequences, merging closely related sequences to remove PCR and sequencing errors. V, D and J gene segments were assigned by aligning CDR3 sequences to IMGT reference sequences. For a sequence to be retained, a match of at least six nucleotides to both a V gene segment and a J gene segment was required. A rearrangement was called productive if the CDR3 had no stop codons and remained in frame with V and J, and every other rearrangement was called non-productive. Following IMGT convention, CDR3 was defined as the stretch from the second conserved V-encoded cysteine to the conserved J-encoded phenylalanine. The earlier analysis of some 540 of the donors excluded any sequence lacking an unambiguous match to a single V gene segment. In an earlier analysis of several hundred of the donors, V segments were called functional above 56.7% productive rearrangements and were called segregating when the between-donor standard deviation exceeded 5%. A statistical classification framework was developed to diagnose cytomegalovirus status using the catalog of TCR beta chain sequences. A later analysis assigned V and J genes by comparing TCR nucleotide sequences with IMGT/GENE-DB human TR gene sequences. In a later analysis, CDR3 sequences and most-parsimonious VDJ recombination scenarios were assigned using the TCRdist pipeline. A later analysis defined each TCR beta chain by its CDR3 amino acid sequence plus V-gene family, and excluded reads lacking a unique V-gene family. In a later analysis, around 650 highly shared, low-generation-probability nucleotide sequences were removed to address suspected cross-contamination and a sequencing artifact. In a later analysis, a clonal expansion index was calculated for each public chain from normalized within-repertoire ranks of inferred template counts. Generation probabilities in a later analysis came from a VDJ recombination model fitted to out-of-frame rearrangements, and those results were checked against IGoR. A later analysis scored TCR-TCR, TCR-HLA and TCR-CMV co-occurrence with hypergeometric tests, applying a repertoire-size bias correction to TCR pairs. In a later analysis, false discovery rates were estimated by permuting HLA or CMV assignments 20 times. In a later analysis, co-occurring TCRs were grouped using DBSCAN, with TCRdist sequence similarity added in when clustering inside HLA-allele-positive subsets. Repertoires with fewer than 30,000 or more than 120,000 public chains were left out of co-occurrence clustering, as were five repertoires with anomalous nucleotide sharing. As stored in TCRdb, this immuneACCESS dataset retains in-frame rearrangements with V and J assigned. A fraction of the clones does not appear; measured against another copy, unresolved V genes explain less than half of the discrepancy, and the remainder lacks a known reason. V, J and clone size derive from that table, while D and trimming were established from the DNA sequence. For this sample there are about 140,000 clones; approximately 80% appear just once. Jointly, the top ten make up about 1.7% of the sample.

The cohort comprised several hundred healthy bone marrow donors. At the time of sampling, every cohort member was nominally healthy, though immune exposures that went unrecorded were likely present. The donor was CMV seronegative and was included in the group of hundreds of seronegative cohort members. A peripheral blood sample was provided by each donor, and peripheral blood mononuclear cells were used for TCR beta sequencing. The Qiagen DNeasy Blood Extraction Kit was used to extract genomic DNA from the blood cell samples. The data derive from a study of cytomegalovirus exposure and HLA in healthy donors (TCRdb year 2017). Regarding the research as a whole: An earlier analysis of 587 of the donors reported approximately 270 Gb of sequence data and around 110 million unique TCR beta sequences from about 179 million T cells. To predict cytomegalovirus infection status, the study brought together high-throughput TCR immunosequencing, statistical association of individual TCRs with disease status, and machine learning. Donor age, sex, ethnicity and CMV serostatus were collected together with the repertoire data. Genome-wide SNP genotypes for about 65% of the 666 donors were used in a later genetic analysis, which treated that subset as a discovery cohort. The genetic ancestry cluster associated with self-reported Caucasian donors included 65% to 90% of the 350 to 500 genotyped donors. The aim of the study was to test whether cataloging public T cell receptors could identify signatures of past pathogen exposure. Along with the roughly 670-subject first cohort, a separate validation cohort of around 110 different subjects was used. Among around 400 genotyped donors of the cohort, an average of around 240,000 unique TCR beta nucleotide sequences was sequenced per donor, of which 15% to 20% were non-productive. The T cell repertoires of 550 to 850 subjects were profiled by immunosequencing and related to cytomegalovirus serostatus. The later analysis used no new phenotypic data to find candidate immune exposures, relying instead on TCR beta sequences and their occurrence across donors. An earlier analysis of 587 of the donors used high-throughput TCR beta sequencing to judge whether each TCR beta V gene segment behaved as functional or pseudogenic. Class I and class II HLA loci were covered by the typing at four-digit resolution. All discovery cohort repertoires had been generated using a single sequencing platform. Roughly 5 DR-DQ haplotypes were treated as single units for association and clustering because of strong linkage in the cohort. An early release that covered about 600 HLA-typed donors contained approximately 300 gigabases of sequencing data and about 84 million unique TCR sequences. To study patterns of TCR occurrence, a later analysis re-analyzed previously published TCR beta repertoires from 550 to 800 donors and added high-resolution HLA genotyping. The number of donors typed differed by locus, with 629-630 for A, B, C, DRB1 and DQB1, around 500 for DQA1, under 610 for DPA1, and around 460 for DPB1. The research as a whole found: According to a later genetic analysis, donors in an Asian-associated ancestry cluster had fewer N-insertions in productive TCRs than the approximately 700-donor mean. In a later analysis, several top co-occurrence clusters were reported to appear linked to parvovirus B19, influenza, CMV and Epstein-Barr virus. A cluster of highly shared sequence variants was judged likely to be a technical artifact of the sequencing pipeline. A few of the identified cytomegalovirus-associated TCR beta chains were confirmed in vitro to be specific for cytomegalovirus antigens. According to a later analysis, TCR association rates differed among HLA loci, with DRB1 alleles showing the most associated TCRs and HLA-C alleles showing the fewest. In the study, roughly 160 TCR beta chains were listed as associated with cytomegalovirus. Across donors, most TCR sequences were observed very rarely, whereas some public TCRs were present in many individuals. Because counts were too low, fewer than 20 rarely observed V segments, including chromosome 9 orphons, were excluded from the earlier analysis of some 590 of the donors. Only TCR beta chains were sequenced in this cohort, and the absence of alpha or paired-chain data limited detectable features. A further reported finding was that TCR beta sequences accurately predicted the HLA-A and HLA-B alleles for most subjects in the first cohort. The classifier was reported to diagnose cytomegalovirus status with high specificity and sensitivity in both the original cohort and the validation cohort. Compared with equally common non-associated chains, HLA-associated TCR beta chains in a later analysis were more clonally expanded and had lower generation probabilities. An earlier analysis of around 500 of the donors showed that most TCR beta V segments appeared in productive rearrangements either about 90% or about 30% of the time, which broadly matched IMGT annotations. Because HLA typing was missing for some donors at each locus, association tests included only the typed subset. Strong co-occurrence of HLA alleles, especially DR and DQ, made assigning TCR associations to individual alleles difficult. The authors suggested that the approach could potentially be extended to other disease states and immunological phenotypes. Roughly uniform sequencing depth across donors was assumed in presence/absence analyses, although this assumption may not hold. Correlated functional status among segregating V segments might be attributable to linkage disequilibrium, but an unknown experimental factor could not be ruled out. At a false discovery rate of 0.05, a later analysis linked about 16,000 TCR beta sequences to specific HLA alleles. The 87-base-pair reads could not distinguish some IMGT-functional V segments, including TRBV6-2 and TRBV6-3, so those segments were excluded. A later analysis found that most CMV-associated TCR beta chains appeared HLA-restricted, with HLA associations seemingly driven largely by CMV exposure. A later genetic analysis associated a missense DCLRE1C variant with V-gene and J-gene trimming of TCR beta chains, and an independent cohort replicated the association. The only immune exposure information available for the cohort was CMV serostatus.

The sequencing sample was made of PBMCs. The TCR originated in a man aged 35-49 years in good health and CMV-seronegative. This receptor chain uses TRBV27 and TRBJ2-7; 7 nucleotides in the junction match TRBD1. The CDR3: CASRTGYSYEQYF. The DNA sequence follows: TGTGCCAGCAGGACAGGGTATTCCTACGAGCAGTACTTC.